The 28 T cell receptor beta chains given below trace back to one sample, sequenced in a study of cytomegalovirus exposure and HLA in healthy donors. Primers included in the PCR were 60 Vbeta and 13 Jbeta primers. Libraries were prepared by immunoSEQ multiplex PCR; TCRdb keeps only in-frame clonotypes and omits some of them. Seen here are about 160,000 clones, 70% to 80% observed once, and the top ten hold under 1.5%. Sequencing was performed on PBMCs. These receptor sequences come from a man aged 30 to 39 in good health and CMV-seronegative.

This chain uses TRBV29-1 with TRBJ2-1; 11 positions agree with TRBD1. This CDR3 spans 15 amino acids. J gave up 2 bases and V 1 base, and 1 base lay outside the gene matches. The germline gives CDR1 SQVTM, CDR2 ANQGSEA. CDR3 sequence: CSVEADRGPYNEQFF. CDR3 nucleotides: TGCAGCGTTGAAGCGGACAGGGGGCCCTACAATGAGCAGTTCTTC.

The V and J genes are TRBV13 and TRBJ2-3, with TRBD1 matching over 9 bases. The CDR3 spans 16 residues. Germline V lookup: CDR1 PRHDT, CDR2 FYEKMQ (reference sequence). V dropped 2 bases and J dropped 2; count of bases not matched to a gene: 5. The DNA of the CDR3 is TGTGCCAGCAGCTTATACGGACAGGGGACCACAGATACGCAGTATTTT. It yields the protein CASSLYGQGTTDTQYF.

The CDR3 loop reads CASSPVLAGAYEQYF. Here the CDR3 DNA reads TGCGCCAGCAGCCCGGTACTAGCGGGAGCCTACGAGCAGTACTTC. V is TRBV5-1 and J is TRBJ2-7, with 11 bases aligning to TRBD2. V trimming: 4 bases; J trimming: 2 bases; junction bases outside the gene matches: 5. From germline, CDR1 is SGHRS and CDR2 YFSETQ. The length of the CDR3 is 15 residues.

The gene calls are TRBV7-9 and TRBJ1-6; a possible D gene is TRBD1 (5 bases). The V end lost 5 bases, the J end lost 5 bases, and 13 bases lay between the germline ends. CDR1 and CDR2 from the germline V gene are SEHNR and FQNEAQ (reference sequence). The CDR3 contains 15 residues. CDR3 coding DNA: TGTGCCAGCAGCCAGAGGACACCTGATAATTCACCCCTCCACTTT. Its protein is CASSQRTPDNSPLHF.

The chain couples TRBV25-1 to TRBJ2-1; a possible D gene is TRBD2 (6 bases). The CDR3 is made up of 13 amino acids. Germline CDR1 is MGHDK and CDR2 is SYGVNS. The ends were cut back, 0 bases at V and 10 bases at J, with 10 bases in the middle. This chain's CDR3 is CASSEYLAGEQFF. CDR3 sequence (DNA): TGTGCCAGCAGTGAATACCTGGCGGGAGAGCAGTTCTTC.

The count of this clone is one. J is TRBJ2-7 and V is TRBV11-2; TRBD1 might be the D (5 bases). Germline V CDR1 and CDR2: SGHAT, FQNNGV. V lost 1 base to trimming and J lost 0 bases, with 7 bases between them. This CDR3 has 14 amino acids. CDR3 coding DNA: TGTGCCAGCAGCTTAGCCCAGGGCTCCTACGAGCAGTACTTC. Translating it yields CASSLAQGSYEQYF.

CDR3 sequence reads: CASSLAPGSYEQYF. The DNA of the CDR3 is TGTGCCAGCAGCTTGGCCCCAGGATCCTACGAGCAGTACTTC. V usage is TRBV5-6 and J usage is TRBJ2-7; D is undetermined. Looked up from germline, CDR1 is SGHDT and CDR2 is YYEEEE. The CDR3 is made up of 14 amino acids. Trimming cost V 0 bases and J 1 base, with 8 bases left between them.

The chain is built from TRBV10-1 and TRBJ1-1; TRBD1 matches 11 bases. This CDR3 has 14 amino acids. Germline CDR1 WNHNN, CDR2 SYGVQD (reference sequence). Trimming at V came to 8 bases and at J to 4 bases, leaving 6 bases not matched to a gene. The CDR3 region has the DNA TGCGCCAGCTCCAGGGACAGGGGGGCCACTGAAGCTTTCTTT. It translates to CASSRDRGATEAFF.

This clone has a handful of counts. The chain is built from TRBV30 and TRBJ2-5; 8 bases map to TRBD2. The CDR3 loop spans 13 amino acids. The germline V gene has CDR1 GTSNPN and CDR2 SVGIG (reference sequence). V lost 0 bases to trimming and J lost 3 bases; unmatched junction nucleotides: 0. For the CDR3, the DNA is TGTGCCTGGAGTGTACTAGCGGAAGAGACCCAGTACTTC. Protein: CAWSVLAEETQYF.

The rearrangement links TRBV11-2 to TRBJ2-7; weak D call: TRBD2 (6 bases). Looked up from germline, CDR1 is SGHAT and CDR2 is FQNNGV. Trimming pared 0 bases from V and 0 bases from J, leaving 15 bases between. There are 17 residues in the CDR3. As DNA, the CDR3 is TGTGCCAGCAGCTTAGATCCCCAGCGGGCGTACTCCTACGAGCAGTACTTC. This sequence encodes CASSLDPQRAYSYEQYF.

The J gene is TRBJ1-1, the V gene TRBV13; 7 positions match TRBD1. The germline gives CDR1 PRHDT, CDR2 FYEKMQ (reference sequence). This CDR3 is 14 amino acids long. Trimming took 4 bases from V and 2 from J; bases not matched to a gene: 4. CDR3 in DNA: TGTGCCAGCAGCTCTGGACAGGAAAACACTGAAGCTTTCTTT. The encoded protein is CASSSGQENTEAFF. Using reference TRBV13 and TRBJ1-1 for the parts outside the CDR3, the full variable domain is AAGVIQSPRHLIKEKRETATLKCYPIPRHDTVYWYQQGPGQDPQFLISFYEKMQSDKGSIPDRFSAQQFSDYHSELNMSSLELGDSALYFCASSSGQENTEAFFGQGTRLTVV.

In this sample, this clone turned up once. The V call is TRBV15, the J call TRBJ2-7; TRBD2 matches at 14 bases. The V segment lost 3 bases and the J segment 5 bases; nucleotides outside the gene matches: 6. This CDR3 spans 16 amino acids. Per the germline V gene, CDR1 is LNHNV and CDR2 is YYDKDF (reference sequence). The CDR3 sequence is CATSSRLAGGPHEQYF. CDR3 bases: TGTGCCACCAGCAGCCGACTAGCGGGAGGGCCCCACGAGCAGTACTTC.

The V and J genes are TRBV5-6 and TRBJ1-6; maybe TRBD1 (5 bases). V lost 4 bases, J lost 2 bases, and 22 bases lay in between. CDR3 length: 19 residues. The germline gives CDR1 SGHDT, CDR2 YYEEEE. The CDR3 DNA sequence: TGTGCCAGCAGCCTGACGGCGTGGCAGGGAATCACCTATAATTCACCCCTCCACTTT. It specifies CASSLTAWQGITYNSPLHF.

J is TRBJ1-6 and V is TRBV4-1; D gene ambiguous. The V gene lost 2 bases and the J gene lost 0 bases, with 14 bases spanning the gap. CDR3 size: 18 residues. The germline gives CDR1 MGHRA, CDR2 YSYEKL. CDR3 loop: CASSQNAPGSSYNSPLHF. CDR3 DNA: TGCGCCAGCAGCCAAAATGCCCCGGGGAGCTCCTATAATTCACCCCTCCACTTT.

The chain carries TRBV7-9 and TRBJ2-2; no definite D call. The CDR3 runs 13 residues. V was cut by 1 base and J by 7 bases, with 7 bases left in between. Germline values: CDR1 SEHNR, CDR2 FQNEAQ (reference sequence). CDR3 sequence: CASSLVADGELFF. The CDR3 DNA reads TGTGCCAGCAGCTTAGTCGCGGACGGGGAGCTGTTTTTT.

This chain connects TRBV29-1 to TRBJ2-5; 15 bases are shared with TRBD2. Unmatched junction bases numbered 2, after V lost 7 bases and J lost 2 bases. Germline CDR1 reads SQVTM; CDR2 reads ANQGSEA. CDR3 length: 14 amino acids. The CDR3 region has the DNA TGCAGCGCCGGGACTAGCGGGGGGCAAGAGACCCAGTACTTC. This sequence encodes CSAGTSGGQETQYF.

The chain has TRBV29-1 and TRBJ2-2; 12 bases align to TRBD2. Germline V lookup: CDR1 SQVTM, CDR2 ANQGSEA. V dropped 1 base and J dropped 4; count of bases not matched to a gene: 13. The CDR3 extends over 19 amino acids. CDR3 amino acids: CSVEARPTSGRGGTGELFF. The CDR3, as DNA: TGCAGCGTTGAAGCCCGCCCGACTAGCGGGAGAGGAGGCACCGGGGAGCTGTTTTTT.

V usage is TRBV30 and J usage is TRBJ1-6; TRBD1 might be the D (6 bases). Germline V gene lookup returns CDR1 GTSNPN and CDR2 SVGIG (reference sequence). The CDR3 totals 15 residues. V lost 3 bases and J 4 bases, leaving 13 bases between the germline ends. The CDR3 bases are TGTGCCTGGAGGACCTCGGGACATTATAATTCACCCCTCCACTTT. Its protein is CAWRTSGHYNSPLHF.

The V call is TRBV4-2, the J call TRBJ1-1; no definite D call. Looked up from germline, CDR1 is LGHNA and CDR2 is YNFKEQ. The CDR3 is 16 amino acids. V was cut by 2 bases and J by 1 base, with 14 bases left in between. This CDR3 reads CASSQSTGSSNTEAFF. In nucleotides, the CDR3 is TGTGCCAGCAGCCAATCTACGGGAAGCTCGAACACTGAAGCTTTCTTT.

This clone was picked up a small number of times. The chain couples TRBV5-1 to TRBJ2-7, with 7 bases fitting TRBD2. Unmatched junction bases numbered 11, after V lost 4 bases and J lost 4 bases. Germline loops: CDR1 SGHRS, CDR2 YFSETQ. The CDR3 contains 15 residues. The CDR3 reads CASSPVPGGSYEQYF. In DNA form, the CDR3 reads TGCGCCAGCAGCCCCGTCCCGGGGGGTTCTTACGAGCAGTACTTC.

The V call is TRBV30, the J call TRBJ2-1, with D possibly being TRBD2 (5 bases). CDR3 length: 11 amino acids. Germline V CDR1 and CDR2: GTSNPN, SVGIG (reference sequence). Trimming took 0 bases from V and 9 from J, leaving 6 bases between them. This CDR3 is CAWSVLGEQFF. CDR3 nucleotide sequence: TGTGCCTGGAGTGTACTAGGTGAGCAGTTCTTC.

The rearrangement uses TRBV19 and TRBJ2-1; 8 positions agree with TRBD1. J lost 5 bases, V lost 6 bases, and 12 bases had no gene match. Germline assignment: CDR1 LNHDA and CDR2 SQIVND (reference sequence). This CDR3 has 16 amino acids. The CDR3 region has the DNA TGTGCCAGTAGCGGAAGGGGTGGACAGGGCAACAATGAGCAGTTCTTC. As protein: CASSGRGGQGNNEQFF.

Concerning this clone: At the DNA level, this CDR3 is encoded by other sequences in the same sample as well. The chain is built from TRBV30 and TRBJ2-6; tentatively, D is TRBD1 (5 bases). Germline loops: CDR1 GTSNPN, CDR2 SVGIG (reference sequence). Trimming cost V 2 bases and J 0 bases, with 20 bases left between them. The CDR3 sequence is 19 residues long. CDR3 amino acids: CAWSTRPWTRDSGANVLTF. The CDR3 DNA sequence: TGTGCCTGGAGTACCCGGCCTTGGACCAGGGACTCTGGGGCCAACGTCCTGACTTTC.

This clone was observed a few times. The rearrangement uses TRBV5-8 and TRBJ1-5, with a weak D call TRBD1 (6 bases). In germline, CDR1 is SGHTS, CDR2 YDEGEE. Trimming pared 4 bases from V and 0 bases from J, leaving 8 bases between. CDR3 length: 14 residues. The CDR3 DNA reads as TGTGCCAGCAGCCAGGACAGTAGCAATCAGCCCCAGCATTTT. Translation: CASSQDSSNQPQHF.

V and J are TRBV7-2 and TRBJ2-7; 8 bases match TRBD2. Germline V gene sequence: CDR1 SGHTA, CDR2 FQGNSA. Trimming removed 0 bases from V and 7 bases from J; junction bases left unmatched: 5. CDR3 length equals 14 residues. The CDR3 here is CASSLARTSYEQYF. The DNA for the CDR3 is TGTGCCAGCAGCTTAGCGCGGACTAGCTATGAGCAGTACTTC.

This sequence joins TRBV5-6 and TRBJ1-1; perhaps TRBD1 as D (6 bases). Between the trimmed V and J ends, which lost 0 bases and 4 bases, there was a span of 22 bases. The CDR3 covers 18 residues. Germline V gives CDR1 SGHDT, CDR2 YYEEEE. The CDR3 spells CASSLAPVYGGNSTEAFF. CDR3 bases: TGTGCCAGCAGCTTGGCCCCAGTCTATGGGGGCAACAGCACTGAAGCTTTCTTT.

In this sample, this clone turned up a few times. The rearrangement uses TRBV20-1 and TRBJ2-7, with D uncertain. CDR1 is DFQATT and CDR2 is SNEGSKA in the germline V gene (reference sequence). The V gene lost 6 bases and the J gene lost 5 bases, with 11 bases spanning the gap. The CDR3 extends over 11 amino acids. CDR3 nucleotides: TGCAGTGCCTTAACAGTCAACGAGCAGTACTTC. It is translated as CSALTVNEQYF.

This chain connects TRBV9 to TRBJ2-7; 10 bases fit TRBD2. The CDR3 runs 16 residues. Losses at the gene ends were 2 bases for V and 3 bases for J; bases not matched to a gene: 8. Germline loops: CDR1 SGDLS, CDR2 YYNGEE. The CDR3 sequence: CASSVATSGTIYEQYF. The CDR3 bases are TGTGCCAGCAGCGTCGCAACTAGCGGGACCATCTACGAGCAGTACTTC.